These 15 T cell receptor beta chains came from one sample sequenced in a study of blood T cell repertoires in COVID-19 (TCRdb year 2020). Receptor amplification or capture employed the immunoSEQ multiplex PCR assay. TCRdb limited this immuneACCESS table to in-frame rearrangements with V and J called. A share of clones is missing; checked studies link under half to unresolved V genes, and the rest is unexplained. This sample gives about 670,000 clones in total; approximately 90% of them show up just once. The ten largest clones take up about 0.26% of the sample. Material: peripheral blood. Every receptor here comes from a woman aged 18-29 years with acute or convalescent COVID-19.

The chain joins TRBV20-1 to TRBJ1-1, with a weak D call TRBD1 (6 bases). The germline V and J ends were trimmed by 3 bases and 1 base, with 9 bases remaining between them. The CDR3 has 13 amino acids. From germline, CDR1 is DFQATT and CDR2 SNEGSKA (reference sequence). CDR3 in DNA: TGCAGTGCTAGTGGACAGCCGAACACTGAAGCTTTCTTT. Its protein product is CSASGQPNTEAFF.

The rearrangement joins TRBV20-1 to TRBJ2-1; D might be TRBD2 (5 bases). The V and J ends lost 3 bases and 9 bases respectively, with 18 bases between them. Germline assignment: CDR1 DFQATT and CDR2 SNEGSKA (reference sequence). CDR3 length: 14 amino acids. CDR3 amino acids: CSASPGVSGGEQFF. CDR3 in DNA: TGCAGTGCTAGTCCCGGGGTATCCGGCGGTGAGCAGTTCTTC.

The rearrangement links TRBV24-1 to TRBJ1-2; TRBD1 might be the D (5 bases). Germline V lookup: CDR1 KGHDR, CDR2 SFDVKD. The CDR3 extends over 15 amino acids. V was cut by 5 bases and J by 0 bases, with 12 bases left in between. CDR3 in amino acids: CATSVGGPANYGYTF. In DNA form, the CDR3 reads TGTGCCACCAGTGTCGGGGGACCCGCTAACTATGGCTACACCTTC.

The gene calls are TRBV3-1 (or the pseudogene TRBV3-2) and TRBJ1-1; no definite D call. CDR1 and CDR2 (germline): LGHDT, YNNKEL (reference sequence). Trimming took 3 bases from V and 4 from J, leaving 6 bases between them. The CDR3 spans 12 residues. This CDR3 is CASSHRSTEAFF. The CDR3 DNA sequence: TGTGCCAGCAGCCATCGGAGCACTGAAGCTTTCTTT.

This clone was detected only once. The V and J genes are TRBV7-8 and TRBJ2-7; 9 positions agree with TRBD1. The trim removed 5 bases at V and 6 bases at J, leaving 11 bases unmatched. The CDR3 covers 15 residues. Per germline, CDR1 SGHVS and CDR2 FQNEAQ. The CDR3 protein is CASSPWTGEISEQYF. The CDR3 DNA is TGTGCCAGCAGCCCATGGACAGGGGAGATATCCGAGCAGTACTTC. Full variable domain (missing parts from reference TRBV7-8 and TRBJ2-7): GAGVSQSPRYKVAKRGQDVALRCDPISGHVSLFWYQQALGQGPEFLTYFQNEAQLDKSGLPSDRFFAERPEGSVSTLKIQRTQQEDSAVYLCASSPWTGEISEQYFGPGTRLTVT.

The CDR3 DNA reads as TGTGCCAGCAGTTTTAGGGGGGGCTCCTACAATGAGCAGTTCTTC. Translated: CASSFRGGSYNEQFF. The chain couples TRBV27 to TRBJ2-1, with D possibly being TRBD2 (7 bases). The V and J ends lost 3 bases and 0 bases respectively, with 9 bases between them. The CDR3 loop spans 15 amino acids. The germline gives CDR1 MNHEY, CDR2 SMNVEV (reference sequence).

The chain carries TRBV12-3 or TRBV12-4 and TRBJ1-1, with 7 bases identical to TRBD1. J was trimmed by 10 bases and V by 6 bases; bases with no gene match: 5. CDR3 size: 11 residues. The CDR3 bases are TGTGCCAGCAGCCTGACAGGGACAGCTTTCTTT. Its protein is CASSLTGTAFF.

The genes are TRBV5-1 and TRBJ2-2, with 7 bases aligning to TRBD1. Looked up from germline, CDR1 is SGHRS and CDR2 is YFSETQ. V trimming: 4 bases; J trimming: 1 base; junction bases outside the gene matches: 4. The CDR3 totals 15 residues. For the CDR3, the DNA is TGCGCCAGCAGCGCCGCAGGGGGGAACACCGGGGAGCTGTTTTTT. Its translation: CASSAAGGNTGELFF.

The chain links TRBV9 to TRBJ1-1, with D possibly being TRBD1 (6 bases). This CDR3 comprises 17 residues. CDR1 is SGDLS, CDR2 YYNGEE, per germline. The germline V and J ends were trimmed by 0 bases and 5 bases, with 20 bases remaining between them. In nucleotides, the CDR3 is TGTGCCAGCAGCGTAGGCCCCACTACAGGGCGGGGGACTGAAGCTTTCTTT. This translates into CASSVGPTTGRGTEAFF.

The CDR3 DNA is TGTGCCAGCAGTCCGCGGCTAAGCTCCTATAATTCACCCCTCCACTTT. Translated: CASSPRLSSYNSPLHF. V and J are TRBV2 and TRBJ1-6; D not resolved. The CDR3 extends over 16 amino acids. CDR1 and CDR2 from the germline V gene are SNHLY and FYNNEI. V was pared by 5 bases and J by 0 bases, with 11 bases between.

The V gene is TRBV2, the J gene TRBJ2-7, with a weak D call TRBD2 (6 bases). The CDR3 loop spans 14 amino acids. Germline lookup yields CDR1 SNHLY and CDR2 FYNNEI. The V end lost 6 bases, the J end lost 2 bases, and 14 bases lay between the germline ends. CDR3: CASRRDGRTYEQYF. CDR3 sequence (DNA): TGTGCCAGCAGGCGGGACGGCCGCACCTACGAGCAGTACTTC.

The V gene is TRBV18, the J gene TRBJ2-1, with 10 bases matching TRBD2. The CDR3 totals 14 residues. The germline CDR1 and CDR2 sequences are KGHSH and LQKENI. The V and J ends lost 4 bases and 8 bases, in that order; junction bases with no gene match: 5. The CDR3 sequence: CASSQERGGDEQFF. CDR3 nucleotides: TGTGCCAGCTCACAGGAGCGGGGGGGTGATGAGCAGTTCTTC.

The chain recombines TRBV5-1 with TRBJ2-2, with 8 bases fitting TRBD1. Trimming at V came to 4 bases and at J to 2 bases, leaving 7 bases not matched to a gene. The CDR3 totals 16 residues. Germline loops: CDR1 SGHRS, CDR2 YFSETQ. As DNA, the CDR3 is TGCGCCAGCAGCATAGACAGGGGTCTCAACACCGGGGAGCTGTTTTTT. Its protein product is CASSIDRGLNTGELFF.

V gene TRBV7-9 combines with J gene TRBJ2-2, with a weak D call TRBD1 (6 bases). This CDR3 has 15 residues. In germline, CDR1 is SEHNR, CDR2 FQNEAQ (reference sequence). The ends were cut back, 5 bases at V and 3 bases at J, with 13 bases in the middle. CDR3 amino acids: CASSPPDRYTGELFF. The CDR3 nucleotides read TGTGCCAGCAGCCCTCCGGACAGATACACCGGGGAGCTGTTTTTT.

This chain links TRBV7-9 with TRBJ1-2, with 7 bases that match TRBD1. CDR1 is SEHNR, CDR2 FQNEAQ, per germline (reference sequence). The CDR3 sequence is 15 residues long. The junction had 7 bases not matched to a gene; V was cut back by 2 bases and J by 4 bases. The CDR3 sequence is CASSLSTGTVYGYTF. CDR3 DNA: TGTGCCAGCAGCTTATCTACCGGGACAGTCTATGGCTACACCTTC.